Shown below are 31 T cell receptor beta chains from a single sample sequenced in a study of CD4 T cells in relation to SARS-CoV-2 and coronaviruses. Unexposed donor CD4+ T cells date from about 2011-2018, before the COVID-19 pandemic. Isolation of CD4+ T cells took place after roughly nine days in culture. Using immunoSEQ multiplex PCR, the repertoire was profiled, and TCRdb retains in-frame clones only, with some absent. Here the sample spans under 35,000 clones, 60% to 85% being singletons. The antigens these receptors bind are not known. The sequencing input was CD4+ T cells from PBMCs, cultured in vitro. These receptors originate from a human donor in good health.

The chain uses TRBV30 and TRBJ2-7; perhaps D is TRBD1 or TRBD2 (6 bases each). This CDR3 spans 13 amino acids. Germline CDR1 is GTSNPN and CDR2 is SVGIG (reference sequence). V was pared by 2 bases and J by 5 bases, with 13 bases between. The CDR3 here is CAWSPGAANEQYF. The CDR3 coding sequence is TGTGCCTGGAGTCCGGGGGCGGCGAACGAGCAGTACTTC.

The genes are TRBV5-4 and TRBJ2-7; D is ambiguous. The CDR3 covers 12 residues. Germline CDR1 SGHNT, CDR2 YYREEE (reference sequence). The CDR3, as DNA: TGTGCGTTTCCTTTCGGCGGATACGAGCAGTACTTC. Translation: CAFPFGGYEQYF. The variable domain in full, with the rest retrieved from reference TRBV5-4 and TRBJ2-7, is ETGVTQSPTHLIKTRGQQVTLRCSSQSGHNTVSWYQQALGQGPQFIFQYYREEENGRGNFPPRFSGLQFPNYSSELNVNALELDDSALYLCAFPFGGYEQYFGPGTRLTVT.

The chain recombines TRBV19 with TRBJ2-2; TRBD2 might be the D (6 bases). Germline V lookup: CDR1 LNHDA, CDR2 SQIVND (reference sequence). The length of the CDR3 is 15 residues. The germline V and J ends were trimmed by 11 bases and 1 base, with 17 bases remaining between them. DNA of the CDR3: TGTGCCTCAAAGCCCGGGACTGTGAACACCGGGGAGCTGTTTTTT. It translates to CASKPGTVNTGELFF.

V and J are TRBV7-2 and TRBJ2-7; TRBD2 agrees at 11 bases. The CDR3 is made up of 17 amino acids. Germline V gene sequence: CDR1 SGHTA, CDR2 FQGNSA. V lost 1 base, J lost 4 bases, and 9 bases stayed unmatched. CDR3 DNA: TGTGCCAGCAGCTTAGTCGCGACTAGCGGGACATTGTACGAGCAGTACTTC. Translating gives CASSLVATSGTLYEQYF.

This chain joins TRBV27 and TRBJ1-4; 8 nucleotides match TRBD1. Germline CDR1 MNHEY, CDR2 SMNVEV (reference sequence). The ends lost 7 bases at V and 0 bases at J; junction bases unmatched: 10. CDR3 length equals 17 residues. Here the CDR3 reads CASKPGTGAATNEKLFF. CDR3 sequence (DNA): TGTGCCAGCAAACCCGGGACAGGAGCCGCAACTAATGAAAAACTGTTTTTT.

The J gene is TRBJ2-7, the V gene TRBV10-1, with 9 bases that match TRBD1. Unmatched junction bases numbered 3, after V lost 3 bases and J lost 6 bases. Germline-derived CDR1 and CDR2 are WNHNN and SYGVQD (reference sequence). The CDR3 is 13 amino acids. CDR3 protein: CASSDPDRGEQYF. For the CDR3, the DNA is TGCGCCAGCAGTGACCCGGACAGGGGCGAGCAGTACTTC.

In its sample, this clone was seen a few times. V gene TRBV12-5 combines with J gene TRBJ2-5, with D tentatively TRBD1 or TRBD2 (5 bases each). Germline V gene data show CDR1 as LGHNT and CDR2 as FRNRAP. The CDR3 is made up of 13 amino acids. The V end was cut by 6 bases, the J end by 1 base, with 9 bases between. The CDR3 DNA reads TGTGCTAGTGGGGGACGGACCCAAGAGACCCAGTACTTC. Translating gives CASGGRTQETQYF.

DNA of the CDR3: TGCGCCAGCAGCTCCCTCGAGGGGGCGACCGGGGAGCTGTTTTTT. Protein product: CASSSLEGATGELFF. The V gene is TRBV5-1, the J gene TRBJ2-2; TRBD1 matches 7 bases. Germline-derived CDR1 and CDR2 are SGHRS and YFSETQ. The CDR3 is made up of 15 amino acids. Losses at the gene ends were 3 bases for V and 5 bases for J; bases not matched to a gene: 7.

The chain combines TRBV3-1 (or the pseudogene TRBV3-2) with TRBJ2-4, with 7 bases lining up with TRBD2. The CDR3 length is 15 residues. The V and J ends lost 2 bases and 1 base, in that order; junction bases with no gene match: 2. Per germline, CDR1 LGHDT and CDR2 YNNKEL (reference sequence). CDR3 DNA: TGTGCCAGCAGCCAAATCGGGGGGGCCAAAAACATTCAGTACTTC. This sequence encodes CASSQIGGAKNIQYF.

The sample holds one count of this clone. V is TRBV9 and J is TRBJ1-1; D is ambiguous. This CDR3 is built from 15 residues. Trimming took 0 bases from V and 6 from J, leaving 15 bases between them. Germline lookup yields CDR1 SGDLS and CDR2 YYNGEE. The CDR3 sequence: CASSVDARVPPEAFF. Here the CDR3 DNA reads TGTGCCAGCAGCGTAGACGCAAGGGTCCCGCCTGAAGCTTTCTTT. Supplemented by reference TRBV9 and TRBJ1-1, the full variable domain reads DSGVTQTPKHLITATGQRVTLRCSPRSGDLSVYWYQQSLDQGLQFLIQYYNGEERAKGNILERFSAQQFPDLHSELNLSSLELGDSALYFCASSVDARVPPEAFFGQGTRLTVV.

This rearrangement joins TRBV5-1 to TRBJ1-6, with 10 positions matching TRBD1. This CDR3 is 15 amino acids long. V dropped 3 bases and J dropped 10; count of bases not matched to a gene: 7. Germline values: CDR1 SGHRS, CDR2 YFSETQ. In DNA, the CDR3 is TGCGCCAGCAGCTCCCAGACAGGGGGCGCATCACCCCTCCACTTT. It specifies CASSSQTGGASPLHF.

The rearrangement uses TRBV7-9 and TRBJ2-3, with TRBD1 matching over 8 bases. The germline V gene encodes CDR1 SEHNR and CDR2 FQNEAQ (reference sequence). CDR3 size: 14 residues. J lost 2 bases, V lost 5 bases, and 3 bases had no gene match. Here the CDR3 reads CASSHRGSTDTQYF. CDR3 DNA: TGTGCCAGCAGCCACAGGGGGTCCACAGATACGCAGTATTTT. Full variable domain (rest looked up from reference TRBV7-9 and TRBJ2-3): DTGVSQNPRHKITKRGQNVTFRCDPISEHNRLYWYRQTLGQGPEFLTYFQNEAQLEKSRLLSDRFSAERPKGSFSTLEIQRTEQGDSAMYLCASSHRGSTDTQYFGPGTRLTVL.

The gene calls are TRBV5-1 and TRBJ2-5; 9 positions match TRBD1. The CDR3 length is 14 residues. Germline V lookup: CDR1 SGHRS, CDR2 YFSETQ. V trimming: 2 bases; J trimming: 5 bases; junction bases outside the gene matches: 4. This CDR3 is CASSLQGAAETQYF. CDR3 bases: TGCGCCAGCAGCTTACAGGGGGCCGCGGAGACCCAGTACTTC.

The chain has TRBV4-1 and TRBJ1-5, with D unclear. Per the germline V gene, CDR1 is MGHRA and CDR2 is YSYEKL. Trimming stripped 5 bases from V and 4 bases from J, with 12 bases between. The CDR3 runs 14 residues. CDR3 residues: CASSYQPGNQPQHF. As DNA, the CDR3 is TGCGCCAGCAGCTACCAACCAGGAAATCAGCCCCAGCATTTT.

J is TRBJ2-7 and V is TRBV7-8, with D possibly matching TRBD1 (6 bases). The CDR3 contains 16 residues. Germline V CDR1 and CDR2: SGHVS, FQNEAQ. Trimming removed 5 bases at V and 6 bases at J, with 23 bases between. The CDR3 nucleotides read TGTGCCAGCAGCGCAAAAGGCTACAGGGCATCGTCCGAGCAGTACTTC. Protein: CASSAKGYRASSEQYF.

J is TRBJ1-5 and V is TRBV6-5, with 8 positions matching TRBD1. The CDR3 extends over 13 amino acids. J was trimmed by 2 bases and V by 6 bases; bases with no gene match: 0. The germline CDR1 and CDR2 sequences are MNHEY and SVGAGI. Written as DNA, the CDR3 is TGTGCCAGCAGGACAGGGGGCAATCAGCCCCAGCATTTT. Translated, it gives CASRTGGNQPQHF.

The chain uses TRBV9 and TRBJ2-3; D assignment may be TRBD1 or TRBD2 (6 bases each). Germline CDR1 reads SGDLS; CDR2 reads YYNGEE. This CDR3 has 14 amino acids. The V end lost 3 bases, the J end lost 6 bases, and 14 bases lay between the germline ends. CDR3 nucleotide sequence: TGTGCCAGCAGCGGGGGAAGGGGGGTGGATACGCAGTATTTT. Its translation is CASSGGRGVDTQYF.

This clone was picked up a small number of times. The chain combines TRBV5-1 with TRBJ1-2, with TRBD1 identical over 9 bases. The germline CDR1 and CDR2 sequences are SGHRS and YFSETQ. V was pared by 4 bases and J by 4 bases, with 5 bases of the junction left unmatched. The CDR3 consists of 14 residues. CDR3 sequence reads: CASSGGTGLYGYTF. The CDR3 DNA sequence: TGCGCCAGCAGCGGGGGGACAGGGCTCTATGGCTACACCTTC.

This clone has just a few counts. The chain employs TRBV30 and TRBJ1-6; D is unclear. V was trimmed by 1 base and J by 14 bases, leaving 6 bases between them. CDR1 is GTSNPN and CDR2 is SVGIG in the germline V gene (reference sequence). The CDR3 totals 10 residues. This chain's CDR3 is CAWSGVTLHF. The DNA of the CDR3 is TGTGCCTGGAGTGGGGTCACCCTCCACTTT. Full variable domain (outside the CDR3, taken from reference TRBV30 and TRBJ1-6): SQTIHQWPATLVQPVGSPLSLECTVEGTSNPNLYWYRQAAGRGLQLLFYSVGIGQISSEVPQNLSASRPQDRQFILSSKKLLLSDSGFYLCAWSGVTLHFGNGTRLTVT.

The V and J genes are TRBV3-1 (or the pseudogene TRBV3-2) and TRBJ2-1; D ambiguous. The V gene lost 7 bases and the J gene lost 5 bases, with 12 bases spanning the gap. The CDR3 spans 13 residues. CDR1 and CDR2 (germline): LGHDT, YNNKEL (reference sequence). CDR3 sequence: CASNGRSHNEQFF. CDR3 nucleotides: TGTGCCAGCAACGGGCGGAGCCACAATGAGCAGTTCTTC.

V and J are TRBV2 and TRBJ1-5; tentative D call: TRBD1 (5 bases). V gave up 2 bases and J gave up 0 bases, with 11 bases separating them. CDR1 is SNHLY, CDR2 FYNNEI, per germline. This CDR3 spans 16 amino acids. The chain's CDR3 is CASSELGHFSNQPQHF. The CDR3 DNA reads as TGTGCCAGCAGTGAACTCGGACACTTTAGCAATCAGCCCCAGCATTTT. Full variable domain (outside the CDR3, taken from reference TRBV2 and TRBJ1-5): EPEVTQTPSHQVTQMGQEVILRCVPISNHLYFYWYRQILGQKVEFLVSFYNNEISEKSEIFDDQFSVERPDGSNFTLKIRSTKLEDSAMYFCASSELGHFSNQPQHFGDGTRLSIL.

A few counts support this clone. CDR3 sequence: CASSLGVRGATGELFF. CDR3 bases: TGCGCCAGCAGCTTGGGTGTTCGGGGGGCGACCGGGGAGCTGTTTTTT. This rearrangement joins TRBV5-1 to TRBJ2-2; a weak D match, TRBD2 (7 bases). Germline V gives CDR1 SGHRS, CDR2 YFSETQ. V lost 0 bases, J lost 5 bases, and 14 bases lay in between. The CDR3 totals 16 residues.

A few counts support this clone. J is TRBJ1-1 and V is TRBV19; D is ambiguous. This CDR3 comprises 17 residues. Germline CDR1 LNHDA, CDR2 SQIVND (reference sequence). The V end was cut by 4 bases, the J end by 0 bases, with 18 bases between. The CDR3 here is CASSNFAGPGMNTEAFF. CDR3 bases: TGTGCCAGTAGTAACTTCGCGGGCCCGGGGATGAACACTGAAGCTTTCTTT.

The chain has TRBV7-9 and TRBJ2-1; 8 positions match TRBD1. The CDR3 contains 17 residues. V gave up 3 bases and J gave up 4 bases; unmatched junction bases: 11. Germline V CDR1 and CDR2: SEHNR, FQNEAQ (reference sequence). Here the CDR3 reads CASSFKGRTGTYNEQFF. The CDR3 DNA sequence: TGTGCCAGCAGCTTCAAGGGCCGGACAGGGACTTACAATGAGCAGTTCTTC.

There are a few counts of this clone. This rearrangement joins TRBV5-6 to TRBJ1-6, with D perhaps TRBD1 (5 bases). V was clipped by 4 bases and J by 0 bases, with 20 bases between them. The CDR3 is made up of 19 amino acids. CDR1 is SGHDT and CDR2 is YYEEEE in the germline V gene. This CDR3 is CASSPRPGFMGSYNSPLHF. The CDR3 coding sequence is TGTGCCAGCAGCCCCCGCCCAGGGTTTATGGGCTCCTATAATTCACCCCTCCACTTT. Using reference TRBV5-6 and TRBJ1-6 for the parts outside the CDR3, the full variable domain is DAGVTQSPTHLIKTRGQQVTLRCSPKSGHDTVSWYQQALGQGPQFIFQYYEEEERQRGNFPDRFSGHQFPNYSSELNVNALLLGDSALYLCASSPRPGFMGSYNSPLHFGNGTRLTVT.

The rearrangement joins TRBV5-1 to TRBJ2-2; 7 bases fit TRBD2. The CDR3 is 15 residues long. Germline V CDR1 and CDR2: SGHRS, YFSETQ. Losses at the gene ends were 4 bases for V and 2 bases for J; bases not matched to a gene: 5. This CDR3 reads CASSMAGLNTGELFF. For the CDR3, the DNA is TGCGCCAGCAGCATGGCGGGACTAAACACCGGGGAGCTGTTTTTT.

This clone was counted between two and nine times. This sequence joins TRBV4-1 and TRBJ1-2, with a weak D call TRBD1 (6 bases). The V end lost 0 bases, the J end lost 4 bases, and 15 bases lay between the germline ends. Germline loops: CDR1 MGHRA, CDR2 YSYEKL. The CDR3 has 16 amino acids. The CDR3, as DNA: TGCGCCAGCAGCCAAGACGGGGGGGGCTGGGGCTATGGCTACACCTTC. Translated: CASSQDGGGWGYGYTF.

This CDR3 reads CASSQDSRARDNEQFF. CDR3 nucleotides: TGCGCCAGCAGCCAAGATTCTAGGGCCAGGGACAATGAGCAGTTCTTC. This chain connects TRBV4-3 to TRBJ2-1; weak D call: TRBD1 (5 bases). This CDR3 has 16 residues. CDR1 is LGHNA, CDR2 YSLEER, per germline. V was cut by 0 bases and J by 5 bases, with 14 bases left in between.

This clone was picked up one time. The chain carries TRBV5-1 and TRBJ2-3; the match to TRBD1 covers 10 bases. Germline V gene data show CDR1 as SGHRS and CDR2 as YFSETQ. The ends lost 3 bases at V and 5 bases at J; junction bases unmatched: 6. The CDR3 totals 15 residues. This CDR3 is CASSSAGQGVDTQYF. The CDR3 nucleotides read TGCGCCAGCAGCTCCGCCGGACAGGGGGTAGATACGCAGTATTTT.

This chain joins TRBV4-3 and TRBJ2-1; 7 bases line up with TRBD2. The CDR3 spans 18 residues. CDR1 and CDR2 from the germline V gene are LGHNA and YSLEER. The V segment lost 1 base and the J segment 4 bases; nucleotides outside the gene matches: 13. The CDR3 is CASSQAAGEPLSYNEQFF. The CDR3 DNA reads TGCGCCAGCAGCCAAGCGGCGGGGGAACCCCTAAGTTACAATGAGCAGTTCTTC.

This clone was seen a few times. The chain employs TRBV2 and TRBJ1-2; D gene unclear. V dropped 3 bases and J dropped 1 base, with 6 bases sitting between them. CDR1 SNHLY and CDR2 FYNNEI come from the germline V gene. This CDR3 comprises 13 residues. This CDR3 reads CASSEWGNYGYTF. CDR3 sequence (DNA): TGTGCCAGCAGTGAGTGGGGTAACTATGGCTACACCTTC.